This T cell receptor beta chain was retrieved from a study of control samples from healthy donors and cancer patients. Sequenced by immunoSEQ multiplex PCR; TCRdb stores in-frame clones only, minus some. In the table there are over 100,000 clones, approximately 92% of which are singletons. Per germline, CDR1 SGHRS and CDR2 YFSETQ. The germline V and J ends were trimmed by 1 base and 0 bases, with 5 bases remaining between them. This CDR3 comprises 15 residues. Specimen: blood. The sequence was collected from a woman aged 50 to 60 in good health. The gene calls are TRBV5-1 and TRBJ2-6; D unresolved. The CDR3 here is CASSLKVSGANVLTF. DNA for the CDR3: TGCGCCAGCAGCTTGAAGGTCTCTGGGGCCAACGTCCTGACTTTC.